Following are 11 T cell receptor beta chains from one sample sequenced in a study of blood T cell repertoires in COVID-19. The data were produced by immunoSEQ multiplex PCR, yet TCRdb's version contains in-frame clones alone and is incomplete. Here the sample spans approximately 330,000 clones, 87% being singletons. The source material was peripheral blood. The receptors here all came from a young man with COVID-19, enrolled during active disease.

The chain links TRBV2 to TRBJ2-1; 9 bases line up with TRBD2. The germline V gene has CDR1 SNHLY and CDR2 FYNNEI. V lost 6 bases to trimming and J lost 8 bases; unmatched junction nucleotides: 17. This CDR3 has 17 residues. CDR3 sequence: CASRVLQTSGRIDEQFF. Written as DNA, the CDR3 is TGTGCCAGCAGAGTACTACAGACTAGCGGACGGATTGATGAGCAGTTCTTC.

The J gene is TRBJ1-2, the V gene TRBV11-1; D perhaps matches TRBD1 (6 bases). Germline V CDR1 and CDR2: SGHAT, FQDESV (reference sequence). This CDR3 comprises 14 residues. The V end lost 5 bases, the J end lost 2 bases, and 12 bases lay between the germline ends. DNA for the CDR3: TGTGCCAGCAGCAAAGACAGGCGCAACTATGGCTACACCTTC. This encodes CASSKDRRNYGYTF.

The chain links TRBV5-1 to TRBJ1-2; TRBD1 might be the D (6 bases). Germline V gene lookup returns CDR1 SGHRS and CDR2 YFSETQ. The V and J ends lost 4 bases and 4 bases respectively, with 14 bases between them. The CDR3 length is 14 residues. The CDR3 nucleotides are TGCGCCAGCAGCCCTATAGGGGACATCTATGGCTACACCTTC. Translated, it gives CASSPIGDIYGYTF.

The rearrangement links TRBV7-9 to TRBJ2-3; 12 bases line up with TRBD2. CDR1 is SEHNR, CDR2 FQNEAQ, per germline (reference sequence). Trimming cost V 5 bases and J 6 bases; bases outside gene matches: 18. The CDR3 spans 19 residues. In DNA, the CDR3 is TGTGCCAGCAGCACCGGGACTAGCGGGTTTCCTGGCCCCCCGGATACGCAGTATTTT. It encodes CASSTGTSGFPGPPDTQYF.

CDR3 in DNA: TGCGCCAGCAGCTTGGAGGGCGGGCGATTTGGAAACACCATATATTTT. Encoded protein: CASSLEGGRFGNTIYF. The rearrangement joins TRBV5-1 to TRBJ1-3; no firm D call. Germline loops: CDR1 SGHRS, CDR2 YFSETQ. CDR3 length: 16 residues. V was clipped by 0 bases and J by 3 bases, with 13 bases between them.

The chain combines TRBV4-2 with TRBJ2-7; 11 positions agree with TRBD2. Germline V gene data show CDR1 as LGHNA and CDR2 as YNFKEQ. The V segment lost 3 bases and the J segment 2 bases; nucleotides outside the gene matches: 9. The CDR3 length is 17 residues. The CDR3 protein is CASSQDLLLAGAYEQYF. The DNA of the CDR3 is TGTGCCAGCAGCCAGGACCTCTTACTAGCGGGGGCCTACGAGCAGTACTTC.

The chain is built from TRBV15 and TRBJ1-2; unclear D gene. This CDR3 has 13 residues. V lost 5 bases to trimming and J lost 4 bases, with 11 bases between them. CDR1 is LNHNV and CDR2 is YYDKDF in the germline V gene (reference sequence). The CDR3 loop is CATSQAYIYGYTF. The CDR3 DNA sequence: TGTGCCACCAGCCAGGCCTACATCTATGGCTACACCTTC. Combining the CDR3 with reference TRBV15 and TRBJ1-2 gives the whole variable domain DAMVIQNPRYQVTQFGKPVTLSCSQTLNHNVMYWYQQKSSQAPKLLFHYYDKDFNNEADTPDNFQSRRPNTSFCFLDIRSPGLGDTAMYLCATSQAYIYGYTFGSGTRLTVV.

The gene calls are TRBV7-6 and TRBJ2-3; tentatively, D is TRBD2 (5 bases). Trimming left V 2 bases short and J 1 base short, with 10 bases between. The germline V gene has CDR1 SGHVS and CDR2 FNYEAQ. This CDR3 is built from 15 residues. This CDR3 reads CASSLRTLRTDTQYF. CDR3 coding DNA: TGTGCCAGCAGCTTAAGGACTCTTCGCACAGATACGCAGTATTTT.

The chain is built from TRBV24-1 and TRBJ1-5; TRBD1 is a possible D gene (6 bases). CDR3 length: 17 amino acids. Germline CDR1 reads KGHDR; CDR2 reads SFDVKD. V lost 4 bases, J lost 0 bases, and 15 bases lay in between. The CDR3 region is CATSDRTVSHSNQPQHF. DNA for the CDR3: TGTGCCACCAGTGACAGGACAGTATCACATAGCAATCAGCCCCAGCATTTT.

This clone appeared once. V usage is TRBV28 and J usage is TRBJ1-3; D not resolved. There are 14 residues in the CDR3. V lost 2 bases, J lost 6 bases, and 11 bases lay in between. Germline-derived CDR1 and CDR2 are MDHEN and SYDVKM. The CDR3 bases are TGTGCCAGCAGTTTAACGGGAGCTGCAAACACCATATATTTT. Protein sequence: CASSLTGAANTIYF. Complete variable domain (other parts from reference TRBV28 and TRBJ1-3): DVKVTQSSRYLVKRTGEKVFLECVQDMDHENMFWYRQDPGLGLRLIYFSYDVKMKEKGDIPEGYSVSREKKERFSLILESASTNQTSMYLCASSLTGAANTIYFGEGSWLTVV.

The V gene is TRBV12-3 or TRBV12-4, the J gene TRBJ2-5; D remains ambiguous. V was trimmed by 6 bases and J by 1 base, leaving 9 bases between them. There are 13 residues in the CDR3. CDR3 in DNA: TGTGCCAGCAGCCACCCGGTCCAAGAGACCCAGTACTTC. This gives the protein CASSHPVQETQYF.